These 17 T cell receptor beta chains share one sample of origin, sequenced in a study of graft-versus-host responses after intestinal transplantation. The antigens these receptors bind are not known. TCRdb's table, derived via immunoSEQ multiplex PCR, lists solely in-frame clones and lacks some. Of over 45,000 clones in the sample, about 94% are singletons; the top ten hold 0.38%. Sequenced here: unstimulated CD4+ T cells sorted from spleen or lymph node cells, sampled before transplant. All receptors derive from a human donor who was the organ donor for an intestinal transplant.

The chain recombines TRBV7-9 with TRBJ2-5; 12 positions match TRBD2. The V and J ends lost 5 bases and 9 bases, in that order; junction bases with no gene match: 7. Looked up from germline, CDR1 is SEHNR and CDR2 is FQNEAQ (reference sequence). The CDR3 is 14 amino acids. CDR3 coding DNA: TGTGCCAGCAGCCCCGGACTAGCGGGGTTGTCCCAGTACTTC. Encoded protein: CASSPGLAGLSQYF.

The chain has TRBV2 and TRBJ2-7; TRBD2 matches 7 bases. Per the germline V gene, CDR1 is SNHLY and CDR2 is FYNNEI. The junction had 19 bases not matched to a gene; V was cut back by 6 bases and J by 8 bases. This CDR3 spans 16 amino acids. CDR3 DNA: TGTGCCAGCAGGGCGGGGGTCCCGCCCAATATCCACCAGCAGTACTTC. It translates to CASRAGVPPNIHQQYF.

This rearrangement joins TRBV10-3 to TRBJ1-3; D not resolved. Looked up from germline, CDR1 is ENHRY and CDR2 is SYGVKD. Between the trimmed V and J ends, which lost 0 bases and 2 bases, there was a span of 11 bases. This CDR3 spans 16 amino acids. The CDR3 DNA follows: TGTGCCATCAGTGAGTCGAAAAGGAACGCTGGAAACACCATATATTTT. It encodes CAISESKRNAGNTIYF.

The chain carries TRBV4-2 and TRBJ1-5, with D hard to call. Germline V gene sequence: CDR1 LGHNA, CDR2 YNFKEQ. The CDR3 is made up of 16 amino acids. Trimming took 7 bases from V and 0 from J, leaving 16 bases between them. The CDR3 loop reads CASTYLQGYSNQPQHF. The CDR3 DNA follows: TGTGCCAGCACCTACCTACAAGGTTATAGCAATCAGCCCCAGCATTTT.

The V gene is TRBV6-1, the J gene TRBJ1-1, with 9 bases matching TRBD1. CDR3 length: 14 residues. V was pared by 6 bases and J by 0 bases, with 2 bases of the junction left unmatched. Germline loops: CDR1 MNHNS, CDR2 SASEGT. CDR3 loop: CASRGTGMNTEAFF. DNA for the CDR3: TGTGCCAGCAGGGGGACAGGGATGAACACTGAAGCTTTCTTT.

The chain joins TRBV11-2 to TRBJ1-6, with D unclear. The CDR3 is 12 amino acids. V lost 4 bases to trimming and J lost 6 bases, with 4 bases between them. Germline assignment: CDR1 SGHAT and CDR2 FQNNGV. CDR3 in DNA: TGTGCCAGCAGCTCGGGTAATTCACCCCTCCACTTT. Translated: CASSSGNSPLHF.

The chain couples TRBV9 to TRBJ1-2, with unresolved D. Germline V gene lookup returns CDR1 SGDLS and CDR2 YYNGEE. V dropped 4 bases and J dropped 7 bases, with 20 bases sitting between them. The CDR3 consists of 15 residues. CDR3 DNA sequence: TGTGCCAGCAGCCGGGGATCGGAAGCTTTGGGTGGCTACACCTTC. It specifies CASSRGSEALGGYTF.

This clone was found once. The V gene is TRBV10-3, the J gene TRBJ1-1; TRBD1 matches 8 bases. The V gene end was trimmed by 6 bases and the J gene end by 11 bases; junction bases not matched to a gene: 11. Germline V gene data show CDR1 as ENHRY and CDR2 as SYGVKD. CDR3 length: 13 residues. CDR3 nucleotide sequence: TGTGCCATCAGCCAGCCCCCGACAGGGGAGGCTTTCTTT. Translating gives CAISQPPTGEAFF.

This clone turned up a few times. This chain uses TRBV6-1 with TRBJ2-2; a possible D gene is TRBD1 (6 bases). Germline V gene data show CDR1 as MNHNS and CDR2 as SASEGT. V was trimmed by 7 bases and J by 5 bases, leaving 14 bases between them. The CDR3 loop spans 14 amino acids. For the CDR3, the DNA is TGTGCCAGCAAAGGGTGGGGGCCGACCGGGGAGCTGTTTTTT. Its translation is CASKGWGPTGELFF.

The chain recombines TRBV5-4 with TRBJ1-1, with 10 nucleotides matching TRBD1. The length of the CDR3 is 14 residues. The J segment lost 4 bases and the V segment lost 4 bases, leaving 4 bases of the junction unmatched. Germline CDR1 and CDR2: SGHNT and YYREEE (reference sequence). The chain's CDR3 is CASSPRTGGTEAFF. CDR3 in DNA: TGTGCCAGCAGCCCTAGGACAGGGGGCACTGAAGCTTTCTTT.

The chain combines TRBV18 with TRBJ1-2; D is unresolved. V lost 4 bases and J 0 bases, leaving 12 bases between the germline ends. Germline V gene data show CDR1 as KGHSH and CDR2 as LQKENI. The CDR3 consists of 15 residues. The CDR3 is CASSRGSTPNYGYTF. The CDR3 DNA reads as TGTGCCAGCTCACGAGGGTCGACCCCTAACTATGGCTACACCTTC.

This chain joins TRBV11-2 and TRBJ1-1; maybe TRBD1 (6 bases). Germline CDR1 reads SGHAT; CDR2 reads FQNNGV. The CDR3 runs to 15 residues. Trimming left V 3 bases short and J 4 bases short, with 15 bases between. The CDR3 bases are TGTGCCAGCAGCTTGTGGGGTGGGGGCGGCACTGAAGCTTTCTTT. Protein product: CASSLWGGGGTEAFF.

The chain combines TRBV6-6 with TRBJ2-7; D may be TRBD1 or TRBD2 (5 bases each). The V gene lost 6 bases and the J gene lost 4 bases, with 16 bases spanning the gap. CDR1 is MNHNY, CDR2 SVGAGI, per germline (reference sequence). The length of the CDR3 is 14 residues. In nucleotides, the CDR3 is TGTGCCAGCAGAATGGGACCCGGCCAATACGAGCAGTACTTC. Its translation is CASRMGPGQYEQYF.

The V gene is TRBV19, the J gene TRBJ1-1, with a possible D match to TRBD1 (5 bases). Germline lookup yields CDR1 LNHDA and CDR2 SQIVND (reference sequence). The germline V and J ends were trimmed by 7 bases and 8 bases, with 17 bases remaining between them. The CDR3 is 13 amino acids. In nucleotides, the CDR3 is TGTGCCAGTAAGGAGGCAGGGTGGGTAGAAGCTTTCTTT. Protein sequence: CASKEAGWVEAFF. Variable domain in full (rest from reference TRBV19 and TRBJ1-1): DGGITQSPKYLFRKEGQNVTLSCEQNLNHDAMYWYRQDPGQGLRLIYYSQIVNDFQKGDIAEGYSVSREKKESFPLTVTSAQKNPTAFYLCASKEAGWVEAFFGQGTRLTVV.

This chain joins TRBV9 and TRBJ2-3; unclear D gene. The CDR3 is 14 amino acids. Trimming cost V 4 bases and J 1 base, with 10 bases left between them. In germline, CDR1 is SGDLS, CDR2 YYNGEE. This CDR3 reads CASSPHPRTDTQYF. CDR3 sequence (DNA): TGTGCCAGCAGCCCTCATCCGCGCACAGATACGCAGTATTTT.

The chain joins TRBV27 to TRBJ1-5; D is perhaps TRBD1 (5 bases). CDR1 and CDR2 (germline): MNHEY, SMNVEV (reference sequence). V lost 3 bases and J 5 bases, leaving 14 bases between the germline ends. This CDR3 is built from 15 residues. The CDR3 DNA reads as TGTGCCAGCAGTTTGGAGGGGCGGAGGGATCAGCCCCAGCATTTT. Protein sequence: CASSLEGRRDQPQHF.

The chain links TRBV5-1 to TRBJ2-3; D is unresolved. Trimming cost V 3 bases and J 0 bases, with 5 bases left between them. The CDR3 covers 13 residues. CDR1 is SGHRS and CDR2 is YFSETQ in the germline V gene. CDR3 nucleotide sequence: TGCGCCAGCAGCTCCCCTAGCACAGATACGCAGTATTTT. It codes for CASSSPSTDTQYF.